The sequence of this TCR beta chain was determined in a study of shared clonotypes between healthy human individuals (TCRdb year 2020). Context from the whole study: The cohort comprised a couple of women and a few men aged 18 to 49 years. For each donor, three plates each were used for CD4 naive and CD4 memory, two plates were used for CD8 naive, and one plate was used for CD8 memory. To estimate repertoire size and how much clonotype sharing occurs between individuals, the study deeply sequenced the blood TCR repertoires of 5 or 6 healthy adults. To increase sequencing depth and limit assay-specific biases, TCR repertoire library preparation and sequencing were carried out by different laboratories using diverse techniques. Per donor, leukapheresis produced somewhere between about 0.94 and 8.9 billion PBMCs.

Using the deep immunoSEQ assay, TCR CDR3 regions were amplified from genomic DNA by multiplex PCR. Extracted genomic DNA from each cell subset was distributed evenly across all wells of several immunoSEQ 96-well plates, and each plate was treated as a replicate. For sorted subsets, 200 to 250 ng of genomic DNA, equivalent to 30,000 or so T cell genomes, went into each replicate PCR. Purified libraries were quantified with a Qubit 3.0 fluorometer, sized on a Bioanalyzer 2100, and re-quantified with the KAPA Library Quantification kit. Each immunoSEQ 96-well plate was sequenced on its own single-read 150-cycle Illumina NextSeq 550 flow cell. The authors' analysis ran thus. The immunoSEQ output contained only junctional sequences without quality scores, so filtering could not match that applied to full-length reads. Sequences were annotated with PyIR, a Python wrapper for IgBLAST v1.9, and V/J genes and CDR3 were assigned using IMGT germline references. Reads were filtered out if the reads had weak V/J assignments (E-value above 1e-6), no CDR3, stop codons, out-of-frame junctions, or ambiguous translated residues. V3J clonotypes were defined as sequences sharing an identical inferred V gene, J gene, and CDR3 amino acid sequence. Percentage overlap between repertoires was calculated by dividing the number of shared unique clonotypes by the size of the smaller repertoire. Three approaches were used to assess repertoire richness: RTK rarefaction, the Chao1 estimator, and Recon v2.1 estimates of unobserved clonotypes. Generation probabilities for all TCRbeta clonotypes obtained by the gDNA method from a handful of donors were computed using OLGA. The clones in this table, taken by TCRdb from immuneACCESS, are in-frame only. Not every clone is retained; where verified, under half of the shortfall comes from an unresolved V gene, and the cause of the rest is unknown. D and trimming were read from the DNA, whereas the V and J calls and clone size are those reported in that table. This sample gives 2 million to 2.5 million clones in total; approximately 94% of them show up just once. The ten top clones hold roughly 0.13% of the sample.

As concerns this clone: There is no known antigen for this receptor. Base-call qualities are not available, and no considerably larger clone is one nucleotide away.

Including the terminal cysteine and phenylalanine, the CDR3 comprises 14 residues. Solely the CDR3 DNA is kept, with 42 bases framed from the first base. Looking up the germline V gene (reference sequence) yields CDR1 LNHDA and CDR2 SQIVND. The germline V end is reduced by 3 bases and the J end by 5 bases; junction bases left unmatched: 0. The donors were healthy, HIV-negative adults who had no recently reported acute infections or vaccinations. Every donor was a Caucasian adult living in Nashville, Tennessee, USA. CD4+ T cells were enriched by magnetic negative selection; naive cells were then positively selected on CD45RA, and the negative fraction formed the memory subset. After blood collection by leukapheresis, PBMCs were isolated using Ficoll-Histopaque density gradient centrifugation and then cryopreserved in the vapor phase of liquid nitrogen. Analytical flow cytometry was used to check the purity and quantity of each magnetically sorted T cell population. Genomic DNA was isolated from each sorted fraction and quantified by UV absorbance on a Nanodrop 2000c.

The investigation overall reported the following: Even with the large sequencing depth, rarefaction of the sorted-subset datasets indicated that sequencing was incomplete. Across a few donors, around 5% of naive CD4, approximately 3.6% of naive CD8, roughly 2.3% of memory CD4, and 0.3% to 0.45% of memory CD8 clonotypes were shared. Higher generation probabilities were observed for clonotypes shared by all four sorted-subset donors than for non-shared clonotypes. Larger estimated clonotype richness was generally found for naive subsets than for memory subsets. Pairwise subsampling led to the expectation that sequencing depth would affect the degree of clonotype sharing among donors. Only blood was sampled, and tissue TCR repertoires likely differ from those in blood. The genetic and exposure-history diversity represented was limited by the small number of donors.

Sequencing input: naive CD4+ T cells sorted from blood. In the paper's terms, the cell subset or site label means: CD45RA+ positively selected. The receptor's source is a young man in good health. This chain joins TRBV19 to TRBJ1-6; a stretch of 8 junction bases matches TRBD1. The nucleotide sequence is TGTGCCAGTAGTATGACAGGGGATAATTCACCCCTCCACTTT. It translates as CASSMTGDNSPLHF.